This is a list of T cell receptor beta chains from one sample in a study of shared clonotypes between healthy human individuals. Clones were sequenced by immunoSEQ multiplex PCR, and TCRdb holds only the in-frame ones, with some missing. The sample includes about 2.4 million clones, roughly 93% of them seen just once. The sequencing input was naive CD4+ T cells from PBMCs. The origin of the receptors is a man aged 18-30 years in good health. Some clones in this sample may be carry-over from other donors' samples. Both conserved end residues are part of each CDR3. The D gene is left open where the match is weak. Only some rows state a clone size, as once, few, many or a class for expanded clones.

CASSSGAAKPQHF,TGTGCCAGCAGTTCCGGGGCTGCAAAGCCCCAGCATTTT,NA,once,TRBV27,TRBJ1-5
CASDRGTNYGYTF,TGTGCCAGCGATCGAGGGACCAACTATGGCTACACCTTC,NA,NA,TRBV2,TRBJ1-2
CAILYEQYF,TGTGCCATCCTCTACGAGCAGTACTTC,NA,NA,TRBV28,TRBJ2-7
CASSARGPSTDTQYF,TGTGCCAGCAGCGCGCGCGGCCCTAGCACAGATACGCAGTATTTT,NA,NA,TRBV9,TRBJ2-3
CASSVGTSGFQETQYF,TGTGCCAGCAGCGTGGGGACTAGCGGCTTCCAAGAGACCCAGTACTTC,TRBD2,NA,TRBV9,TRBJ2-5
CASSLMSGGSYEQYF,TGTGCCAGCAGCTTAATGTCAGGGGGCTCCTACGAGCAGTACTTC,TRBD1,NA,TRBV7-8,TRBJ2-7
CASSLQRGSSYNEQFF,TGTGCCAGCAGCTTGCAGCGGGGGAGCTCCTACAATGAGCAGTTCTTC,TRBD2,NA,TRBV5-4,TRBJ2-1
CASARGRLYEQYF,TGTGCCAGTGCCCGGGGCAGGCTATACGAGCAGTACTTC,NA,NA,TRBV28,TRBJ2-7
CASRVTDSPYNEQFF,TGCGCCAGCAGGGTCACAGACAGCCCCTACAATGAGCAGTTCTTC,NA,once,TRBV5-1,TRBJ2-1
CASSLRYWEELFF,TGTGCCAGCAGCCTCCGATATTGGGAAGAGCTGTTTTTT,NA,NA,TRBV6-5,TRBJ1-4
CASSPSEDLYGYTF,TGTGCCAGCTCACCCTCGGAGGACCTCTATGGCTACACCTTC,NA,NA,TRBV18,TRBJ1-2
CASSLALAGGADTQYF,TGCGCCAGCAGCTTGGCCCTTGCGGGAGGGGCAGATACGCAGTATTTT,TRBD2,NA,TRBV5-1,TRBJ2-3
CASSLGGTAKETQYF,TGTGCCAGCAGCTTAGGCGGGACAGCCAAAGAGACCCAGTACTTC,NA,NA,TRBV7-2,TRBJ2-5
CASNRDRGTDTQYF,TGTGCCAGTAACCGGGACAGGGGTACAGATACGCAGTATTTT,TRBD1,once,TRBV2,TRBJ2-3
CASAPPLGRGEAYEQYF,TGTGCCAGCGCTCCCCCGTTAGGCAGGGGGGAAGCCTACGAGCAGTACTTC,NA,NA,TRBV27,TRBJ2-7
CSLTADYGYTF,TGCTCCCTGACAGCTGACTATGGCTACACCTTC,NA,NA,TRBV20-1,TRBJ1-2
CASSPTEINYGYTF,TGCGCCAGCAGCCCCACAGAGATTAACTATGGCTACACCTTC,NA,NA,TRBV5-1,TRBJ1-2
CASSVGPGQTYEQYF,TGTGCCAGCAGCGTAGGACCGGGTCAGACCTACGAGCAGTACTTC,NA,once,TRBV9,TRBJ2-7
CASSRDSPYNEQFF,TGCGCCAGCAGCAGGGACTCGCCCTACAATGAGCAGTTCTTC,NA,NA,TRBV5-1,TRBJ2-1
CASTATGNTEAFF,TGTGCCAGTACCGCGACAGGGAACACTGAAGCTTTCTTT,NA,NA,TRBV19,TRBJ1-1
CASSDRGVTDTQYF,TGTGCCAGCAGTGACAGGGGAGTCACAGATACGCAGTATTTT,NA,NA,TRBV6-4,TRBJ2-3
CASSLDTGGGYTF,TGTGCCAGCAGCTTAGATACGGGTGGCGGCTACACCTTC,NA,NA,TRBV7-9,TRBJ1-2
CASSGQGARNNQPQHF,TGTGCCAGCAGTGGACAGGGGGCGAGGAACAATCAGCCCCAGCATTTT,TRBD1,NA,TRBV2,TRBJ1-5
CASSYDGAQYF,TGTGCCAGCAGTTACGATGGGGCCCAGTACTTC,NA,NA,TRBV6-1,TRBJ2-5